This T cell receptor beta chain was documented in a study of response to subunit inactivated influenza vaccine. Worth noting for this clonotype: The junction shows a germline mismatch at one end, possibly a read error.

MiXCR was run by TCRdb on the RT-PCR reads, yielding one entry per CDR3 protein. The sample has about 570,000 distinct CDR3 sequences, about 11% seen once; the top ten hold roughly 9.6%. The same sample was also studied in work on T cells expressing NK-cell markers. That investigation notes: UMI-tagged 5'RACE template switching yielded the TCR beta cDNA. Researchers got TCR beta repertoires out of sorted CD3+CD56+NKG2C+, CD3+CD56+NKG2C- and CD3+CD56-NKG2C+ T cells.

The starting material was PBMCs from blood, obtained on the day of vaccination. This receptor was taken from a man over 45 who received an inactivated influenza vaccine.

This chain's CDR3 is CASTPGGLETQYF. As DNA, the CDR3 is TGTGCTAGCACCCCAGGGGGGCTGGAGACCCAGTACTTC. This rearrangement joins TRBV7-7 to TRBJ2-5; TRBD1 might be the D (7 bases). The germline V gene encodes CDR1 SSHAT and CDR2 FNYEAQ (reference sequence). The CDR3 is 13 amino acids.